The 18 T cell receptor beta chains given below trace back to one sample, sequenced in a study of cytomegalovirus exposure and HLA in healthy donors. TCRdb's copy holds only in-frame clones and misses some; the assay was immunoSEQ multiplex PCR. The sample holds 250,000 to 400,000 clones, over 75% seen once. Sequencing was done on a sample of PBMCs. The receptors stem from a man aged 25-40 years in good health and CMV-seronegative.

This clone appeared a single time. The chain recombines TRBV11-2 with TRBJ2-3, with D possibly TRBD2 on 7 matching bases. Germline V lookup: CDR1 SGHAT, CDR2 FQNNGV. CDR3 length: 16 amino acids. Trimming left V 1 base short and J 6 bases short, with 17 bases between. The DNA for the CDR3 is TGTGCCAGCAGCTTAGTTCTCGCGGGGGCAGGGGATACGCAGTATTTT. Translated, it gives CASSLVLAGAGDTQYF.

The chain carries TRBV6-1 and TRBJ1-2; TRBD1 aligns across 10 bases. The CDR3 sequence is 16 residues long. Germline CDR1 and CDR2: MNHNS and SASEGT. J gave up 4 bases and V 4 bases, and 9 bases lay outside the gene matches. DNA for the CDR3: TGTGCCAGCAGTGGGGGACAGGGGTCCTTTCCCTATGGCTACACCTTC. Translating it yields CASSGGQGSFPYGYTF.

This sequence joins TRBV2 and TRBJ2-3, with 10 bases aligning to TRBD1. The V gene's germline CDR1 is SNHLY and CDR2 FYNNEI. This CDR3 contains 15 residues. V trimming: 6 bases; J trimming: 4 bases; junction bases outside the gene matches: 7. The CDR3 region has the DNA TGTGCCAGCAGGGCAGACAGGGGGCGCGCAGATACGCAGTATTTT. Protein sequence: CASRADRGRADTQYF.

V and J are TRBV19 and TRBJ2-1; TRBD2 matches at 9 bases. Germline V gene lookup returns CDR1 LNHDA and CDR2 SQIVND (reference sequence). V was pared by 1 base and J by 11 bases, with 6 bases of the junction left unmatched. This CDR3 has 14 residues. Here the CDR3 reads CASSIGGTSWQQFF. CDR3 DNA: TGTGCCAGTAGTATAGGGGGGACTAGCTGGCAGCAGTTCTTC.

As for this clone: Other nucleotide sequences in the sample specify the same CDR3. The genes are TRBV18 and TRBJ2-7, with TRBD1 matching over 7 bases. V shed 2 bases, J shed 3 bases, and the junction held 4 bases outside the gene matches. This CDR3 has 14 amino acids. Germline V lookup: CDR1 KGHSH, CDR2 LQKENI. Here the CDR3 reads CASSPGQASYEQYF. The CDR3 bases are TGTGCCAGCTCACCAGGACAGGCAAGCTACGAGCAGTACTTC.

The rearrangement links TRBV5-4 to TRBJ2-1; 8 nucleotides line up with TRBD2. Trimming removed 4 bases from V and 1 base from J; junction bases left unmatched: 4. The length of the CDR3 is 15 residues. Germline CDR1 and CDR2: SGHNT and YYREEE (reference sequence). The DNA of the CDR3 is TGTGCCAGCAGCCAACTAGCGGAATCCTACAATGAGCAGTTCTTC. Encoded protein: CASSQLAESYNEQFF.

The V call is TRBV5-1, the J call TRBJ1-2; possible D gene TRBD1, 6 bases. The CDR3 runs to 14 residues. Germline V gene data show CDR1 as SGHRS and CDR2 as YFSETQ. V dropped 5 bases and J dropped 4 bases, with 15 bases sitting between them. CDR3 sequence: CASRLEQGAYGYTF. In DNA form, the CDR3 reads TGCGCCAGCAGGCTGGAACAGGGTGCCTATGGCTACACCTTC.

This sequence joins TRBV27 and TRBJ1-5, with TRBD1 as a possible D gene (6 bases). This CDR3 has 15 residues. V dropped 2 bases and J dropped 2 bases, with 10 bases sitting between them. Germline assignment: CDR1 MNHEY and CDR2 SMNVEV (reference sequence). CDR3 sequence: CASSLLGHRNQPQHF. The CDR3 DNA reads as TGTGCCAGCAGTTTACTGGGACACCGCAATCAGCCCCAGCATTTT.

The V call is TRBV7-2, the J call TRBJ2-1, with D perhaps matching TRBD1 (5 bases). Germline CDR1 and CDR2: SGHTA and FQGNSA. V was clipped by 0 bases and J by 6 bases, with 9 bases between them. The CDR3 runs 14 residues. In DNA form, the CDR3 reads TGTGCCAGCAGCTTAGCCCCAGGGTCCAATGAGCAGTTCTTC. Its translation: CASSLAPGSNEQFF.

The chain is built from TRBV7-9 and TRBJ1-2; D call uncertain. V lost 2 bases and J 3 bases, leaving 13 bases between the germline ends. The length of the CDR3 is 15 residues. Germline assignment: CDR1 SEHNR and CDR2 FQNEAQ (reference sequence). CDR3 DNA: TGTGCCAGCAGCTTACGTGCCTCGCCGGACTATGGCTACACCTTC. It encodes CASSLRASPDYGYTF.

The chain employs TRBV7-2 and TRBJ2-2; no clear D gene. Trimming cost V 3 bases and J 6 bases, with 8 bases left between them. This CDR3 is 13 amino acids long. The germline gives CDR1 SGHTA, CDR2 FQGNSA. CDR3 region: CASSLRGSGELFF. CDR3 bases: TGTGCCAGCAGCTTGAGAGGTTCCGGGGAGCTGTTTTTT. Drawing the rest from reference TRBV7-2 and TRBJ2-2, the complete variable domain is GAGVSQSPSNKVTEKGKDVELRCDPISGHTALYWYRQSLGQGLEFLIYFQGNSAPDKSGLPSDRFSAERTGGSVSTLTIQRTQQEDSAVYLCASSLRGSGELFFGEGSRLTVL.

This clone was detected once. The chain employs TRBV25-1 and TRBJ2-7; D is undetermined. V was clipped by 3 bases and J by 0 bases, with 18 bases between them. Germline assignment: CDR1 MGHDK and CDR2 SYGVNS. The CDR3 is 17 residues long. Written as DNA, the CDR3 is TGTGCCAGCAGTGAGGCGTGCGCACAAGGCGGCTCCTACGAGCAGTACTTC. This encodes CASSEACAQGGSYEQYF.

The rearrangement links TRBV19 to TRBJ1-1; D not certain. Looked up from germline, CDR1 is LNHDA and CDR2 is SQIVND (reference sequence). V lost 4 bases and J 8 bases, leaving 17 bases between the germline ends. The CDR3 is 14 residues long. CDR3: CASSTKSRGREAFF. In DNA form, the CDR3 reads TGTGCCAGTAGTACCAAGAGCCGGGGAAGGGAAGCTTTCTTT.

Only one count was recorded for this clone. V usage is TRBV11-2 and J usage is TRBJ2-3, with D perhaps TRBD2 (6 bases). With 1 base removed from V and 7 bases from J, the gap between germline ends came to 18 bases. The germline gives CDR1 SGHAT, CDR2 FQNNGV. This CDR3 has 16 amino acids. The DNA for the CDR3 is TGTGCCAGCAGCTTAGGGAACGGCCCCGGGGGAAATACGCAGTATTTT. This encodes CASSLGNGPGGNTQYF.

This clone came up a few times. This chain's CDR3 is CAWSDLSPYGYTF. In DNA, the CDR3 is TGTGCCTGGAGTGACCTATCCCCCTATGGCTACACCTTC. The chain combines TRBV30 with TRBJ1-2; D gene ambiguous. This CDR3 spans 13 amino acids. Germline V gives CDR1 GTSNPN, CDR2 SVGIG (reference sequence). V lost 1 base, J lost 4 bases, and 10 bases lay in between.

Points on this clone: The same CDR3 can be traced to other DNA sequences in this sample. The CDR3 sequence: CSATGDYGYTF. The CDR3 bases are TGCAGTGCCACAGGGGACTATGGCTACACCTTC. J is TRBJ1-2 and V is TRBV20-1; TRBD1 agrees at 7 bases. V was clipped by 6 bases and J by 3 bases; unmatched bases: 1. The CDR3 runs to 11 residues. The germline V gene has CDR1 DFQATT and CDR2 SNEGSKA (reference sequence).

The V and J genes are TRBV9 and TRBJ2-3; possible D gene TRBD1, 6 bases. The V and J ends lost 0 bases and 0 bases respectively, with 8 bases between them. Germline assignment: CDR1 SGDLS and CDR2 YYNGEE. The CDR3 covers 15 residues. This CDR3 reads CASSVGTASTDTQYF. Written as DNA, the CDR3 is TGTGCCAGCAGCGTAGGGACAGCTAGCACAGATACGCAGTATTTT.

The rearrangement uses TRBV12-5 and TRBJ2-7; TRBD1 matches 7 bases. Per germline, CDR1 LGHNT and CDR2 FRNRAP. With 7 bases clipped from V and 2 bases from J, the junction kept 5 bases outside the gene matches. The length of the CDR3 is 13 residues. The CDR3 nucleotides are TGTGCTAGTGCCCGGGACAGTGCCTACGAGCAGTACTTC. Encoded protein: CASARDSAYEQYF.